This TCR beta chain was captured in a study of shared T cell receptors in the human thymus. V was cut by 2 bases and J by 0 bases, with 11 bases left in between. The CDR3 contains 15 residues. Germline V gene lookup returns CDR1 SGHAT and CDR2 FQNNGV. The method was immunoSEQ multiplex PCR; TCRdb's version includes in-frame clones alone and lacks a portion of them. Altogether about 660,000 clones are present, more than 75% being singletons, with the ten largest covering 0.0094%. These sequences were also reported in another study, on human thymus T cells. That source notes: Infants, healthy and Finnish, who were having corrective surgery for congenital heart defects served as donors. The thymus tissue came from resections taken during corrective heart surgery. V and J genes seemed to be used with bias in thymic and blood repertoires. Among unrelated individuals, related research reported thymic repertoires that overlapped highly.

The receptor's source is a boy in the first two years of life with a congenital heart defect. The specimen was thymocytes. The chain links TRBV11-2 to TRBJ2-7; unclear D gene. The CDR3 loop is CASSLIRGASYEQYF. DNA for the CDR3: TGTGCCAGCAGCTTAATCCGTGGAGCCTCCTACGAGCAGTACTTC.